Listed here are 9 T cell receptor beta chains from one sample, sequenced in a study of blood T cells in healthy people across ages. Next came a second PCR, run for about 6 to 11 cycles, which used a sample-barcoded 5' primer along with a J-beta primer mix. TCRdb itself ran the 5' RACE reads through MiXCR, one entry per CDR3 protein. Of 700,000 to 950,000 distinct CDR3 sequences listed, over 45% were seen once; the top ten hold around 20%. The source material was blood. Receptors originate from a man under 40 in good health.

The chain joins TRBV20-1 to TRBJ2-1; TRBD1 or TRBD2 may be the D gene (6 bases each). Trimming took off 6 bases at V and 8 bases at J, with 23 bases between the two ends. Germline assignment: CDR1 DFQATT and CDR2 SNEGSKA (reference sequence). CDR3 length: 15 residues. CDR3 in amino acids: CSASGQHGTQDEQFF. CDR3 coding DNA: TGCAGTGCCTCCGGACAGCACGGGACTCAAGATGAGCAGTTCTTC.

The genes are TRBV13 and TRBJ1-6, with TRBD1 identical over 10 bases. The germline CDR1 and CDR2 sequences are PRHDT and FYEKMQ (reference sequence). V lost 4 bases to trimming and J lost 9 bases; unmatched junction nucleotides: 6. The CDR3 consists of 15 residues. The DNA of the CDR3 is TGTGCCAGCAGCTGGGGGGACAGGGGAAGTTCACCCCTCCACTTT. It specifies CASSWGDRGSSPLHF.

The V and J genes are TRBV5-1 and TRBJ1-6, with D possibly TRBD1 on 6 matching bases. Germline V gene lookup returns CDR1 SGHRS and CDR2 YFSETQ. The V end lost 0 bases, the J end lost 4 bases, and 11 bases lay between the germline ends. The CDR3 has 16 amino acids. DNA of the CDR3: TGCGCCAGCAGCTTGGATGGACAGACGTATAATTCACCCCTCCACTTT. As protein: CASSLDGQTYNSPLHF.

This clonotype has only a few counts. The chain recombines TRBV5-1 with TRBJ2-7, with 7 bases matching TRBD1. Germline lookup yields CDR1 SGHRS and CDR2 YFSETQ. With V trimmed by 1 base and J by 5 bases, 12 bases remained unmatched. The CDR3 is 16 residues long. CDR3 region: CASSLQIGEGANEQYF. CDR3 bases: TGCGCCAGCAGCTTGCAAATTGGCGAGGGGGCCAACGAGCAGTACTTC. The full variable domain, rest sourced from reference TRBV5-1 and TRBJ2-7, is KAGVTQTPRYLIKTRGQQVTLSCSPISGHRSVSWYQQTPGQGLQFLFEYFSETQRNKGNFPGRFSGRQFSNSRSEMNVSTLELGDSALYLCASSLQIGEGANEQYFGPGTRLTVT.

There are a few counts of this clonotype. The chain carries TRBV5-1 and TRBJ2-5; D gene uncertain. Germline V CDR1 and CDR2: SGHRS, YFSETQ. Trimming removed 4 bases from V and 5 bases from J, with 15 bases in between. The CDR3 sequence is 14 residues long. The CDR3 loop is CASSLGRIGETQYF. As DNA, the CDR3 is TGCGCCAGCAGCCTCGGACGGATTGGGGAGACCCAGTACTTC.

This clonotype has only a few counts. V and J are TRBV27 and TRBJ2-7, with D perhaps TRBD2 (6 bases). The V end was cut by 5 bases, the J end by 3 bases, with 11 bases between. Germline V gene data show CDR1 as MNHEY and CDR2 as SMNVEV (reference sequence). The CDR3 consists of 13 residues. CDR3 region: CASSGSGNYEQYF. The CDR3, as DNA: TGTGCCAGCAGTGGTAGCGGAAACTACGAGCAGTACTTC.

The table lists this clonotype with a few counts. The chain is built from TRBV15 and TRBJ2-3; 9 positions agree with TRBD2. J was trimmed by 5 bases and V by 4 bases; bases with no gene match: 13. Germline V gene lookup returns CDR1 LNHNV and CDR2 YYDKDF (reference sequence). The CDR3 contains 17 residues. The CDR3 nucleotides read TGTGCCACCAGCATAGGCCCCCAGCGGGAGGATAGAGATACGCAGTATTTT. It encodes CATSIGPQREDRDTQYF.

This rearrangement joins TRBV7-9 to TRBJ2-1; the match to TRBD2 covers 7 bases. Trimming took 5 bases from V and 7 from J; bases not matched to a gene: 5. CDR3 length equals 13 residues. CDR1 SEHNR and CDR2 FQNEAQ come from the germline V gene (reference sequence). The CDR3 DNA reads TGTGCCAGCAGCCACCCCGGGAGGAATGAGCAGTTCTTC. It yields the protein CASSHPGRNEQFF.

CDR3 DNA: TGTGCCAGCAGCTTAGATCGGCCAGAGACTAGCACAGATACGCAGTATTTT. Its protein product is CASSLDRPETSTDTQYF. V is TRBV7-9 and J is TRBJ2-3; D gene uncertain. The CDR3 is 17 amino acids. CDR1 and CDR2 from the germline V gene are SEHNR and FQNEAQ (reference sequence). Trimming cost V 1 base and J 0 bases, with 14 bases left between them.